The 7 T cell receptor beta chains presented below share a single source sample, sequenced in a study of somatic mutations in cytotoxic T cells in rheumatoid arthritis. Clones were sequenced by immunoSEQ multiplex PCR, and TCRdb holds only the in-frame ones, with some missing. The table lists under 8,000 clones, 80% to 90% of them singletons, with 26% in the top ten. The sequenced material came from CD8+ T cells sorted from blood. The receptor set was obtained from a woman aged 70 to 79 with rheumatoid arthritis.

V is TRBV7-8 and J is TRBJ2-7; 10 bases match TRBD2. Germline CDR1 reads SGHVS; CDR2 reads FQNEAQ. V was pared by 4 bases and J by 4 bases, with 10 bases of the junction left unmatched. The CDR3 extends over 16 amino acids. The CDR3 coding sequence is TGTGCCAGCAGCTCAGGGCCGGGACTAGCGATTTACGAGCAGTACTTC. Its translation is CASSSGPGLAIYEQYF.

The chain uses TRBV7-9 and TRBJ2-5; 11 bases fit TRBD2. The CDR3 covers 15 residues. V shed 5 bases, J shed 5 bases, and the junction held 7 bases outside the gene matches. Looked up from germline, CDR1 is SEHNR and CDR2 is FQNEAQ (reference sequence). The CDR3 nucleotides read TGTGCCAGCAGCCATACTAGCGGGAGTTTGGAGACCCAGTACTTC. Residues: CASSHTSGSLETQYF. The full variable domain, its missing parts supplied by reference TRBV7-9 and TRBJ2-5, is DTGVSQNPRHKITKRGQNVTFRCDPISEHNRLYWYRQTLGQGPEFLTYFQNEAQLEKSRLLSDRFSAERPKGSFSTLEIQRTEQGDSAMYLCASSHTSGSLETQYFGPGTRLLVL.

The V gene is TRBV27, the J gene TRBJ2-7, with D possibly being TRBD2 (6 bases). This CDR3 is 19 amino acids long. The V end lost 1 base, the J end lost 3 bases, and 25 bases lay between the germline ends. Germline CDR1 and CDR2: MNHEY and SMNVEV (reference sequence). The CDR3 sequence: CASSLWSRRREPLRYEQYF. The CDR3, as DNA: TGTGCCAGCAGTTTATGGTCGAGGAGGCGGGAACCCCTGCGCTACGAGCAGTACTTC.

The CDR3 DNA reads TGTGCCAGCAGTTACTCACCGGGAAGCCTCTACAATGAGCAGTTCTTC. It translates to CASSYSPGSLYNEQFF. V gene TRBV6-6 combines with J gene TRBJ2-1, with D possibly matching TRBD2 (5 bases). Looked up from germline, CDR1 is MNHNY and CDR2 is SVGAGI (reference sequence). Trimming took off 0 bases at V and 3 bases at J, with 12 bases between the two ends. The CDR3 sequence is 16 residues long.

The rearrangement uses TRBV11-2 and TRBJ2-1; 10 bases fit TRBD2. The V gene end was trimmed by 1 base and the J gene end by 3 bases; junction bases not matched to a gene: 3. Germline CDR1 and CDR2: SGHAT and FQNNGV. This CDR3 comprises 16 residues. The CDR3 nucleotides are TGTGCCAGCAGCTTAGTGGGGACTAGCGTCTACAATGAGCAGTTCTTC. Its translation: CASSLVGTSVYNEQFF.

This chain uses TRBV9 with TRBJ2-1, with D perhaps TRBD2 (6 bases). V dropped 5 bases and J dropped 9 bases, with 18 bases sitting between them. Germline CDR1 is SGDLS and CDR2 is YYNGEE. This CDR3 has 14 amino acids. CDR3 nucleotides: TGTGCCAGCAGTCCCCTAGGACTAACGAGTGAGCAGTTCTTC. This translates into CASSPLGLTSEQFF.

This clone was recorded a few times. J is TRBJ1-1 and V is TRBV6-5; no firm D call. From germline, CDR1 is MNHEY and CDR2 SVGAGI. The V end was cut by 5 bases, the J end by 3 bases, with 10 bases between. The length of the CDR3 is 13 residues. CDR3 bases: TGTGCCAGCAGTGATCCTTACTACACTGAAGCTTTCTTT. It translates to CASSDPYYTEAFF.